This T cell receptor (beta chain) was captured by sequencing in a study of STAT3 mutations in large granular lymphocyte leukemia. Notes on the study in general: In about 35% of the 18 patients, new TCR clonotypes emerged after therapy. Some patients had persisting codominant clonotypes that could mask small clones. Every T-LGLL patient had at least one immunodominant TCRbeta clonotype.

A few counts support this clone. Antigen unknown. The CDR3 extends over 17 amino acids. The V gene end was trimmed by 0 bases and the J gene end by 2 bases; junction bases not matched to a gene: 7. CDR1 is SGDLS and CDR2 is YYNGEE in the germline V gene. This table comes from immunoSEQ multiplex PCR, and its TCRdb copy is limited to in-frame clones, with some not included. The table has 4,000 to 6,000 clones, about three quarters seen once. The sequence came from a human donor with T large granular lymphocyte leukemia. Some clones in this sample may be carry-over from other donors' samples. The sample taken for sequencing was PBMCs. The gene calls are TRBV9 and TRBJ2-1; 8 positions match TRBD2. CDR3 nucleotide sequence: TGTGCCAGCAGCGTAGAGGTAGCGGGGTACCCCTACAATGAGCAGTTCTTC. It codes for CASSVEVAGYPYNEQFF.